This record concerns one T cell receptor (beta chain) sequence. The entry originates in a study of blood T cell repertoires in COVID-19. Study-wide background: Whether acute or convalescent, the COVID-19 samples came from the United States, Italy and Spain. PBMCs, B-cell-depleted T cells, or T cells were the source of the cDNA or gDNA that made up the material.

Original processing methods: Estimation of nucleated cell counts was performed using reference gene primer amplification. Data came from immunoSEQ multiplex PCR; TCRdb stores just in-frame clones and leaves some out. V and J calls and clone size are as listed in that table; D and trimming were resolved from the DNA. Here the sample spans 110,000 or so clones, roughly 82% being singletons. The CDR3 spans 13 residues. Deletions cut 4 bases from V and 0 bases from J, with 6 bases between. The germline V gene encodes CDR1 SNHLY and CDR2 FYNNEI. The sequence was collected from a woman aged 40 to 50 with acute or convalescent COVID-19. The genes are TRBV2 and TRBJ1-1; D remains unclear. The sample comprised peripheral blood. CDR3 in DNA: TGTGCCAGCAGTGCGCGGGTGAACACTGAAGCTTTCTTT. Translating it yields CASSARVNTEAFF. The full variable domain, its missing parts supplied by reference TRBV2 and TRBJ1-1, is EPEVTQTPSHQVTQMGQEVILRCVPISNHLYFYWYRQILGQKVEFLVSFYNNEISEKSEIFDDQFSVERPDGSNFTLKIRSTKLEDSAMYFCASSARVNTEAFFGQGTRLTVV.